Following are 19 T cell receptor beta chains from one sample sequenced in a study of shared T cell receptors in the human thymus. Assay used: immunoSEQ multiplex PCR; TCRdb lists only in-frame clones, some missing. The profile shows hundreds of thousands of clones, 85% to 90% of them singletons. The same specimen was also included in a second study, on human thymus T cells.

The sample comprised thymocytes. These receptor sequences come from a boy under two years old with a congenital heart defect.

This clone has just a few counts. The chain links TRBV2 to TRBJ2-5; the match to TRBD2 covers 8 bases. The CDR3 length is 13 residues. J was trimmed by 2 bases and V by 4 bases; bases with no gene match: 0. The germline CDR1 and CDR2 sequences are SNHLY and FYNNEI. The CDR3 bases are TGTGCCAGCAGTGCTAGCGGGCAAGAGACCCAGTACTTC. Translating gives CASSASGQETQYF.

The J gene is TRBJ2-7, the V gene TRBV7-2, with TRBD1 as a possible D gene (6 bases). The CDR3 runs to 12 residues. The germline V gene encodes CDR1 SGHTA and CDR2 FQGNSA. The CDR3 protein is CGTTGVGYEQYF. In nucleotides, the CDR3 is TGTGGCACGACAGGAGTTGGCTACGAGCAGTACTTC.

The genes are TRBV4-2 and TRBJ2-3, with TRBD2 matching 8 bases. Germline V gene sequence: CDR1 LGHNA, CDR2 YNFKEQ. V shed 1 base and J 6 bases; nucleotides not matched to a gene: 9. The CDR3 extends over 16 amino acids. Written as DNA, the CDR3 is TGTGCCAGCAGCCAAGTGAACGGGAGGGAGTTGGATACGCAGTATTTT. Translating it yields CASSQVNGRELDTQYF.

The CDR3 DNA follows: TGTGCCAGCAGCCCCCACTACAGGTTAACCAGCACAGATACGCAGTATTTT. Its protein is CASSPHYRLTSTDTQYF. This rearrangement joins TRBV5-8 to TRBJ2-3; D might be TRBD1 (5 bases). V was cut by 4 bases and J by 0 bases, with 18 bases left in between. CDR3 length: 17 residues. Looked up from germline, CDR1 is SGHTS and CDR2 is YDEGEE.

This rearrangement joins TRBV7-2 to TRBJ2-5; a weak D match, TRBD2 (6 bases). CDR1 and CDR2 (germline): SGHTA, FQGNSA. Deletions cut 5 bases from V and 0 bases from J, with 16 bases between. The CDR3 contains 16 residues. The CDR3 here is CASSLGDSSYQETQYF. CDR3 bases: TGTGCCAGCAGCCTAGGGGACTCCTCGTACCAAGAGACCCAGTACTTC.

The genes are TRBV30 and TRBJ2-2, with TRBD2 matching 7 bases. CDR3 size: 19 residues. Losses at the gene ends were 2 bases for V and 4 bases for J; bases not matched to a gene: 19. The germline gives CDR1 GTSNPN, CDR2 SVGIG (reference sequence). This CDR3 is CAWSPPRGRNVWGTGELFF. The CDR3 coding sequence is TGTGCCTGGAGTCCCCCGCGCGGGAGAAATGTGTGGGGCACCGGGGAGCTGTTTTTT.

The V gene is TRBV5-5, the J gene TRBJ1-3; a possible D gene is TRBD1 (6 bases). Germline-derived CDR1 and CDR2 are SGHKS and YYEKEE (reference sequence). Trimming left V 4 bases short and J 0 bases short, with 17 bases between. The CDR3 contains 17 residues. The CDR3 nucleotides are TGTGCCAGCAGCCCGTCGGGGGGGCGCTTCTCTGGAAACACCATATATTTT. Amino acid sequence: CASSPSGGRFSGNTIYF.

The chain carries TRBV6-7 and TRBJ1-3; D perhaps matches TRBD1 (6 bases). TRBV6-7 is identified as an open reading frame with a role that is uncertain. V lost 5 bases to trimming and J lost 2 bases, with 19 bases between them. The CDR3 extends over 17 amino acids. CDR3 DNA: TGTGCCAGCAGTCGAACCCCCGTGGGGGCGCCTGGAAACACCATATATTTT. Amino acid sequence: CASSRTPVGAPGNTIYF.

The CDR3: CASSDTDRGPRTNYGYTF. The CDR3, as DNA: TGCGCCAGCAGTGACACGGACAGGGGACCTCGAACTAACTATGGCTACACCTTC. The rearrangement joins TRBV10-1 to TRBJ1-2, with TRBD1 matching over 9 bases. Germline CDR1 WNHNN, CDR2 SYGVQD (reference sequence). J lost 0 bases, V lost 3 bases, and 11 bases had no gene match. The CDR3 extends over 18 amino acids.

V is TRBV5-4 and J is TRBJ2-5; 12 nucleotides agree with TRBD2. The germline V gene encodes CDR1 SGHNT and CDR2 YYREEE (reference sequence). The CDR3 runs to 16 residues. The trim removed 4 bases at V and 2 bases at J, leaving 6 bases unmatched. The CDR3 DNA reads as TGTGCCAGCAGCGGGGGACTAGCGGGCCCTCAAGAGACCCAGTACTTC. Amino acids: CASSGGLAGPQETQYF.

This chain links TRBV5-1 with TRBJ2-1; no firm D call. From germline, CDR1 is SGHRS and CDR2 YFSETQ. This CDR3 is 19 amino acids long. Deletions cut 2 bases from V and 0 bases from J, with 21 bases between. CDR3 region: CASSFRAPIRVFSYNEQFF. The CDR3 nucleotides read TGCGCCAGCAGCTTTAGAGCCCCAATCCGGGTCTTCTCCTACAATGAGCAGTTCTTC.

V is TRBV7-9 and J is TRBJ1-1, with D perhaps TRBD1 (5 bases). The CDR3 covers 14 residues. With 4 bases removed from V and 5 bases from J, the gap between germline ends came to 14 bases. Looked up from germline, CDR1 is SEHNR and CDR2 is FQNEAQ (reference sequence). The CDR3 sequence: CASSSTRVGTEAFF. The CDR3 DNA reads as TGTGCCAGCAGCTCTACCAGGGTTGGGACTGAAGCTTTCTTT.

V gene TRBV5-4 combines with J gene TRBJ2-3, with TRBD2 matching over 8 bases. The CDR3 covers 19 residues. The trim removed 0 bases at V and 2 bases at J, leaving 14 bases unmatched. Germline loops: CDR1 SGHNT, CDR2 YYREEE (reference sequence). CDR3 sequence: CASSLAPSGFEFTTDTQYF. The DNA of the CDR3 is TGTGCCAGCAGCTTGGCCCCTAGCGGGTTCGAATTTACCACAGATACGCAGTATTTT.

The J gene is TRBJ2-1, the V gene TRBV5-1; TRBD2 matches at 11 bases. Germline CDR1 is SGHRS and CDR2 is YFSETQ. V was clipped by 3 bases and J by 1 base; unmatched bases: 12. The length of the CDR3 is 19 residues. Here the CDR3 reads CASSWTFSSGRRSYNEQFF. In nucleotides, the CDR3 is TGCGCCAGCAGCTGGACCTTCTCTAGCGGGAGGAGATCCTACAATGAGCAGTTCTTC.

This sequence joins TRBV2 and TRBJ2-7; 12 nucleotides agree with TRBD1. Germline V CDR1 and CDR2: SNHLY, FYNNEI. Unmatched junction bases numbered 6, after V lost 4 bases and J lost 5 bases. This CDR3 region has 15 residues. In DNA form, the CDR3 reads TGTGCCAGCAGTGGGGGACAGGGGGCTCTGAACGAGCAGTACTTC. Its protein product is CASSGGQGALNEQYF.

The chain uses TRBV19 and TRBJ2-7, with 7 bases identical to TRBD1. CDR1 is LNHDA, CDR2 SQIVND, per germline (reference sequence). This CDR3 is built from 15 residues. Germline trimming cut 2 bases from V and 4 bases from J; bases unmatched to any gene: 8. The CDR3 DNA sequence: TGTGCCAGTAGTATAAAGGCGACAGGGACGTACGAGCAGTACTTC. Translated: CASSIKATGTYEQYF.

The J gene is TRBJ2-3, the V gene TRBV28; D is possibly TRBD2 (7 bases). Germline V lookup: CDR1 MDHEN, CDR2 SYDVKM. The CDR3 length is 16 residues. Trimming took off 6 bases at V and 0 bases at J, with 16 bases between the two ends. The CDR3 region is CASRGHLTSSTDTQYF. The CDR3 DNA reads TGTGCCAGCAGGGGACACCTGACTAGCAGCACAGATACGCAGTATTTT.

In nucleotides, the CDR3 is TGTGCCACCAGCAGAGGGGAGTCCGGGACTAGAGGTTATGAGCAGTTCTTC. This encodes CATSRGESGTRGYEQFF. This rearrangement joins TRBV15 to TRBJ2-1; TRBD2 agrees at 8 bases. Germline CDR1 is LNHNV and CDR2 is YYDKDF (reference sequence). The CDR3 sequence is 17 residues long. V lost 1 base, J lost 8 bases, and 13 bases stayed unmatched.

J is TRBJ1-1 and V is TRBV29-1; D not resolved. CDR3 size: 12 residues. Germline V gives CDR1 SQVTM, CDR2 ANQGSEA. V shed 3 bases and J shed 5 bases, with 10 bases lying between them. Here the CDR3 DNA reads TGCAGCGTTGATGGCGGGGAGACTGAAGCTTTCTTT. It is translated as CSVDGGETEAFF.